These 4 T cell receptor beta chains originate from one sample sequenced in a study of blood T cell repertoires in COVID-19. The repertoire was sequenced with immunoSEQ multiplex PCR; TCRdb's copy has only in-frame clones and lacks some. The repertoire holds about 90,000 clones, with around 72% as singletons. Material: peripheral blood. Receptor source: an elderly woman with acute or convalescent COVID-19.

CDR3 coding DNA: TGCGCCAGCAGCTTGGCCCCTACAGGGAAAGCTTTCTTT. Translation: CASSLAPTGKAFF. The rearrangement links TRBV5-1 to TRBJ1-1, with D maybe TRBD1 (6 bases). The CDR3 loop spans 13 amino acids. V gave up 0 bases and J gave up 9 bases, with 12 bases separating them. CDR1 and CDR2 from the germline V gene are SGHRS and YFSETQ.

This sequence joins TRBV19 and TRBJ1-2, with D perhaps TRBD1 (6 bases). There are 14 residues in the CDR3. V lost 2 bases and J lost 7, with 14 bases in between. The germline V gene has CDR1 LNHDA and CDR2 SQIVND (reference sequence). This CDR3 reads CASSITQGTTGYTF. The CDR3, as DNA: TGTGCCAGTAGTATAACACAGGGAACCACTGGCTACACCTTC. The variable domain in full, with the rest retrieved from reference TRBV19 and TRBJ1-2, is DGGITQSPKYLFRKEGQNVTLSCEQNLNHDAMYWYRQDPGQGLRLIYYSQIVNDFQKGDIAEGYSVSREKKESFPLTVTSAQKNPTAFYLCASSITQGTTGYTFGSGTRLTVV.

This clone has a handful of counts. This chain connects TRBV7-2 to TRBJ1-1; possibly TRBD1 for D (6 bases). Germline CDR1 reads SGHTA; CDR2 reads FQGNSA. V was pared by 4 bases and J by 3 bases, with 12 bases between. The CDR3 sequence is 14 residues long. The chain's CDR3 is CASSSEGEYTEAFF. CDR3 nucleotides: TGTGCCAGCAGCTCCGAGGGGGAATACACTGAAGCTTTCTTT.

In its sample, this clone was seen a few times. The CDR3 DNA reads as TGCGCCAGCAGCTTGCTGAGGGTGGATCAGCCCCAGCATTTT. It is translated as CASSLLRVDQPQHF. The V and J genes are TRBV4-3 and TRBJ1-5, with no clear D. The V end lost 5 bases, the J end lost 5 bases, and 13 bases lay between the germline ends. The germline V gene encodes CDR1 LGHNA and CDR2 YSLEER. The CDR3 length is 14 residues.